This TCR beta chain was documented in a study of response to subunit inactivated influenza vaccine. Worth noting for this clonotype: Its antigen is undetermined.

Germline-derived CDR1 and CDR2 are MNHNS and SASEGT. This CDR3 spans 16 amino acids. The V gene end was trimmed by 7 bases and the J gene end by 6 bases; junction bases not matched to a gene: 9. Study-level points and caveats: Seasonal influenza vaccination, on each occasion, was suggested by the authors to recruit few new T cells.

One entry per CDR3 protein results from TCRdb running MiXCR on the RT-PCR reads. In the table there are about 610,000 distinct CDR3 sequences, about 15% of which are singletons. The V call is TRBV6-1, the J call TRBJ2-3; 14 nucleotides align to TRBD2. The clonotype originates from a man aged 45-65 years who received an inactivated influenza vaccine. Sequencing used PBMCs from blood, obtained approximately 13 days after vaccination. In DNA form, the CDR3 reads TGTGCCAGCAAGACGACTAGCGGGGGGGCCGGGGATACGCAGTATTTT. Translating it yields CASKTTSGGAGDTQYF.